The present T cell receptor (beta chain) was sequenced within a study of blood T cell repertoires in COVID-19. In the study overall: Acute and convalescent COVID-19 samples came from the United States, Italy and Spain.

Participants, about 18 to 90 years old, spanned about 26 US areas. Grouping used clinical history reported by participants in a survey and questionnaire. The ends lost 1 base at V and 10 bases at J; junction bases unmatched: 7. The germline V gene has CDR1 LGHDT and CDR2 YNNKEL (reference sequence). CDR3 length: 16 residues. Measured with immunoSEQ multiplex PCR; TCRdb has only the in-frame clones, and not every one. Among about 300,000 clones, around 90% were seen once, and the ten largest hold around 5.9%. Sequencing input: PBMCs or T cells enriched from blood (not recorded which). The rearrangement links TRBV3-1 (or the pseudogene TRBV3-2) to TRBJ1-6, with TRBD1 matching 10 bases. The sequence was collected from a woman aged 25-40 years who had recovered from COVID-19. DNA of the CDR3: TGTGCCAGCAGCCAAGTGTTGGGGACAGGGGACTCACCCCTCCACTTT. Protein: CASSQVLGTGDSPLHF.